Listed below are T cell receptor beta chains from one sample, sequenced in a study of shared clonotypes between healthy human individuals. Only in-frame clones appear in the TCRdb table, and some are missing; sequencing was by immunoSEQ multiplex PCR. This sample has fewer than 3 million clones, with about 90% found just once. Material: naive CD4+ T cells from PBMCs. These receptors were collected from a man between 18 and 35 years old in good health. Some clones in this sample may be carry-over from other donors' samples. The CDR3 runs from the conserved cysteine through the conserved F or W. A D gene is named only where the DNA matches it firmly. Clone sizes are given selectively: once, few, many, or a class where the clone is expanded.

D gene: NA
CDR3 length: 13
J gene: TRBJ2-5
V gene: TRBV5-1
clone size: NA
CDR3 DNA: TGCGCCAGCAGCTTTGCAGCCCAAGAGACCCAGTACTTC
CDR3 protein: CASSFAAQETQYF

D gene: TRBD1
CDR3 length: 13
J gene: TRBJ1-2
V gene: TRBV7-9
clone size: NA
CDR3 DNA: TGTGCCAGCAGCCCCGAGGGGGCAGGTTACTACACCTTC
CDR3 protein: CASSPEGAGYYTF

D gene: NA
CDR3 length: 14
J gene: TRBJ2-1
V gene: TRBV5-1
clone size: NA
CDR3 DNA: TGCGCCAGCAGCTTGATGTCGACCTGGGATGAGCAGTTCTTC
CDR3 protein: CASSLMSTWDEQFF

D gene: TRBD1
CDR3 length: 16
J gene: TRBJ1-2
V gene: TRBV5-1
clone size: NA
CDR3 DNA: TGCGCCAGCAGCCCCGGGACAGGGGGGGATAACTATGGCTACACCTTC
CDR3 protein: CASSPGTGGDNYGYTF

D gene: TRBD2
CDR3 length: 14
J gene: TRBJ2-7
V gene: TRBV7-8
clone size: once
CDR3 DNA: TGTGCCAGCATCGAGACTAGCGGGAGGGACGAGCAGTACTTC
CDR3 protein: CASIETSGRDEQYF

D gene: NA
CDR3 length: 13
J gene: TRBJ2-5
V gene: TRBV10-3
clone size: NA
CDR3 DNA: TGTGCCATCAGGGACTCCCAGGGCGAGACCCAGTACTTC
CDR3 protein: CAIRDSQGETQYF

D gene: TRBD1
CDR3 length: 15
J gene: TRBJ1-1
V gene: TRBV5-1
clone size: NA
CDR3 DNA: TGCGCCAGCAGCCTGGACAGGGGGCTCAAGGGTGAAGCTTTCTTT
CDR3 protein: CASSLDRGLKGEAFF

D gene: NA
CDR3 length: 13
J gene: TRBJ2-5
V gene: TRBV5-1
clone size: NA
CDR3 DNA: TGCGCCAGCAGTTCAGGGACCCAAGAGACCCAGTACTTC
CDR3 protein: CASSSGTQETQYF

D gene: TRBD1
CDR3 length: 15
J gene: TRBJ1-3
V gene: TRBV28
clone size: NA
CDR3 DNA: TGTGCCAGCAGTTCCGGGACAGCCTCTGGAAACACCATATATTTT
CDR3 protein: CASSSGTASGNTIYF

D gene: NA
CDR3 length: 13
J gene: TRBJ1-1
V gene: TRBV6-1
clone size: NA
CDR3 DNA: TGTGCCAGCAGTCAGGGCCTGAACACTGAAGCTTTCTTT
CDR3 protein: CASSQGLNTEAFF

D gene: TRBD1
CDR3 length: 14
J gene: TRBJ1-2
V gene: TRBV9
clone size: few
CDR3 DNA: TGTGCCAGCAGCGTAGCAGGGGGAGATAATGGCTACACCTTC
CDR3 protein: CASSVAGGDNGYTF

D gene: TRBD1
CDR3 length: 15
J gene: TRBJ2-3
V gene: TRBV11-1
clone size: NA
CDR3 DNA: TGTGCCAGCAGCCGGGGACAGGGTAGCACAGATACGCAGTATTTT
CDR3 protein: CASSRGQGSTDTQYF

D gene: NA
CDR3 length: 11
J gene: TRBJ2-2
V gene: TRBV30
clone size: NA
CDR3 DNA: TGTGCCTGGACGGGGTCCGGGGAGCTGTTTTTT
CDR3 protein: CAWTGSGELFF

D gene: NA
CDR3 length: 14
J gene: TRBJ2-5
V gene: TRBV10-1
clone size: NA
CDR3 DNA: TGCGCCAGCAGTGAGTCGACGGCCCAAGAGACCCAGTACTTC
CDR3 protein: CASSESTAQETQYF

D gene: NA
CDR3 length: 16
J gene: TRBJ1-2
V gene: TRBV5-4
clone size: NA
CDR3 DNA: TGTGCCAGCAGCTTGTATTCCACGGGTTCCGGCTATGGCTACACCTTC
CDR3 protein: CASSLYSTGSGYGYTF

D gene: NA
CDR3 length: 14
J gene: TRBJ2-2
V gene: TRBV10-3
clone size: NA
CDR3 DNA: TGTGCCATCAGTGAGTCATGGAACACCGGGGAGCTGTTTTTT
CDR3 protein: CAISESWNTGELFF

D gene: NA
CDR3 length: 13
J gene: TRBJ2-1
V gene: TRBV6-5
clone size: NA
CDR3 DNA: TGTGCCAGCAGACGCCCCCCGTGGGATGAGCAGTTCTTC
CDR3 protein: CASRRPPWDEQFF

D gene: TRBD2
CDR3 length: 15
J gene: TRBJ2-1
V gene: TRBV19
clone size: NA
CDR3 DNA: TGTGCCAGTAGCCCAGCGGGGTACTCCTACAATGAGCAGTTCTTC
CDR3 protein: CASSPAGYSYNEQFF

D gene: NA
CDR3 length: 14
J gene: TRBJ1-1
V gene: TRBV15
clone size: few
CDR3 DNA: TGTGCCACCAGCAGGGGAGGGTTAGGCACTGAAGCTTTCTTT
CDR3 protein: CATSRGGLGTEAFF

D gene: NA
CDR3 length: 15
J gene: TRBJ2-5
V gene: TRBV18
clone size: once
CDR3 DNA: TGTGCCAGCTCACCACGTCTTCACGGTTCCCCTCCAGATCACTTC
CDR3 protein: CASSPRLHGSPPDHF

D gene: NA
CDR3 length: 13
J gene: TRBJ1-5
V gene: TRBV27
clone size: NA
CDR3 DNA: TGTGCCAGCAGTTTCGTGCGGAATCAGCCCCAGCATTTT
CDR3 protein: CASSFVRNQPQHF

D gene: NA
CDR3 length: 15
J gene: TRBJ2-7
V gene: TRBV27
clone size: NA
CDR3 DNA: TGTGCCAGCAGTTGGCTTGGGGGCACCAACTACGAGCAGTACTTC
CDR3 protein: CASSWLGGTNYEQYF

D gene: NA
CDR3 length: 15
J gene: TRBJ1-2
V gene: TRBV6-1
clone size: NA
CDR3 DNA: TGTGCCAGCAGTGAAGAGGTCGGGCCTTTCTATGGCTACACCTTC
CDR3 protein: CASSEEVGPFYGYTF

D gene: NA
CDR3 length: 15
J gene: TRBJ1-3
V gene: TRBV5-4
clone size: NA
CDR3 DNA: TGTGCCAGCAGCGTGGGCGTTTCCCGTCCAAACACCATATATTTT
CDR3 protein: CASSVGVSRPNTIYF

D gene: NA
CDR3 length: 14
J gene: TRBJ2-3
V gene: TRBV7-2
clone size: NA
CDR3 DNA: TGTGCCAGCAGCTTAGAGGGAGGCACAGATACGCAGTATTTT
CDR3 protein: CASSLEGGTDTQYF

D gene: TRBD1
CDR3 length: 16
J gene: TRBJ2-3
V gene: TRBV5-5
clone size: NA
CDR3 DNA: TGTGCCAGCAGCTTGGTCCGGACAGGGGGTCAAGATACGCAGTATTTT
CDR3 protein: CASSLVRTGGQDTQYF

D gene: NA
CDR3 length: 13
J gene: TRBJ2-5
V gene: TRBV7-8
clone size: NA
CDR3 DNA: TGTGCCAGCAGCTCACTTGGAGAAGAGACCCAGTACTTC
CDR3 protein: CASSSLGEETQYF

D gene: NA
CDR3 length: 10
J gene: TRBJ1-1
V gene: TRBV27
clone size: NA
CDR3 DNA: TGTGCCAGCAGAAGGACTGAAGCTTTCTTT
CDR3 protein: CASRRTEAFF

D gene: NA
CDR3 length: 18
J gene: TRBJ2-1
V gene: TRBV27
clone size: NA
CDR3 DNA: TGTGCCAGCACACCCATCGGGGCTGGGAGGACCTCCTACAATGAGCAGTTCTTC
CDR3 protein: CASTPIGAGRTSYNEQFF

D gene: TRBD2
CDR3 length: 16
J gene: TRBJ2-1
V gene: TRBV4-3
clone size: NA
CDR3 DNA: TGCGCCAGCAGCCAGGGGCTAGCGGGAGCGCTCAATGAGCAGTTCTTC
CDR3 protein: CASSQGLAGALNEQFF

D gene: TRBD1
CDR3 length: 14
J gene: TRBJ2-5
V gene: TRBV30
clone size: NA
CDR3 DNA: TGTGCCTGGACCATACAGGGGGGCCAAGAGACCCAGTACTTC
CDR3 protein: CAWTIQGGQETQYF

D gene: NA
CDR3 length: 16
J gene: TRBJ2-2
V gene: TRBV19
clone size: NA
CDR3 DNA: TGTGCCAGTAGTATTGAGGCTAGCGTGGGCACCGGGGAGCTGTTTTTT
CDR3 protein: CASSIEASVGTGELFF

D gene: NA
CDR3 length: 19
J gene: TRBJ2-7
V gene: TRBV28
clone size: NA
CDR3 DNA: TGTGCCAGCAGTATACTTCCGGGACGCCGAACGACAGAGACCTACGAGCAGTACTTC
CDR3 protein: CASSILPGRRTTETYEQYF

D gene: NA
CDR3 length: 14
J gene: TRBJ2-7
V gene: TRBV21-1
clone size: NA
CDR3 DNA: TGTGCCAGCAGCAACCAGCGGGAGATCGACGAGCAGTACTTC
CDR3 protein: CASSNQREIDEQYF

D gene: NA
CDR3 length: 16
J gene: TRBJ2-2
V gene: TRBV25-1
clone size: NA
CDR3 DNA: TGTGCCAGCAGTGTGGTAGTAGCGGCGAACACCGGGGAGCTGTTTTTT
CDR3 protein: CASSVVVAANTGELFF

D gene: NA
CDR3 length: 13
J gene: TRBJ2-2
V gene: TRBV5-1
clone size: NA
CDR3 DNA: TGCGCCAGCAGCAGCCAGAACACCGGGGAGCTGTTTTTT
CDR3 protein: CASSSQNTGELFF

D gene: TRBD1
CDR3 length: 16
J gene: TRBJ1-1
V gene: TRBV19
clone size: NA
CDR3 DNA: TGTGCCAGTAGACTTCCGGGACAGCAGAAGAACACTGAAGCTTTCTTT
CDR3 protein: CASRLPGQQKNTEAFF

D gene: NA
CDR3 length: 13
J gene: TRBJ2-7
V gene: TRBV4-2
clone size: NA
CDR3 DNA: TGTGCCAGCAGCCAAGCCCCTGTTCGGGAGCAGTACTTC
CDR3 protein: CASSQAPVREQYF

D gene: NA
CDR3 length: 15
J gene: TRBJ2-3
V gene: TRBV5-6
clone size: NA
CDR3 DNA: TGTGCCAGCAGCTTCTCTCCCCTTGCCTCTCCTACGCAGTATTTT
CDR3 protein: CASSFSPLASPTQYF

D gene: TRBD1
CDR3 length: 13
J gene: TRBJ2-7
V gene: TRBV19
clone size: NA
CDR3 DNA: TGTGCCAGTAGACCCACAGGGGCCGGCGAGCAGTACTTC
CDR3 protein: CASRPTGAGEQYF